This record covers a single T cell receptor beta chain. The antigen it recognizes is unknown. Within one base of it there is no much larger clone, and no base qualities were kept. The data belong to a study of T cell responses to AZD1222 COVID-19 vaccine (TCRdb year 2021). Turning to the overall study: TCR sequencing was performed for roughly 250 trial participants, of whom some 200 were given two doses of AZD1222 and around 26 were given two doses of MenACWY control vaccine. Trial participants were enrolled by age into subgroups of 18-55, 56-69 and 70-plus years, and around 150, 29 and 61 TCR-sequenced participants, respectively, were included in these subgroups. On the study overall, not on this receptor specifically: Nearly half of unique spike-specific TCRs reportedly recognized epitopes outside regions mutated in the B.1.351 and B.1.1.7 variants. Vaccine-associated CD4 TCRs spanned the whole spike protein, with dominant responses in regions 160-218 and 743-854. After two AZD1222 doses, spike-specific TCR breadth and depth were significantly higher than at day 0 and than in MenACWY recipients. The 56-69-year group was small, and its depth increase did not reach significance, likely because of low power. No day 14 peak-response samples were available, so repertoires were characterized only after the peak T cell response. Conclusions about previously exposed vaccinees were limited because only a handful of AZD1222 recipients were SARS-CoV-2 seropositive at baseline. Participants were mostly white British and included more females than males, and it was suggested by the authors that clonal diversity may have been underestimated.

CDR1 MNHEY and CDR2 SVGAGI are derived from the germline V gene. The CDR3, from cysteine to phenylalanine, totals 13 residues. Just the 39-base CDR3 DNA is kept, in frame starting at base 1. The CDR3 regions of human TCRbeta chains were analyzed by immunosequencing. On the authors' methods: Repertoire TCRs were matched against a reference library of SARS-CoV-2-specific TCRs generated with the MIRA antigen-specificity platform. Breadth meant the fraction of unique TCRs that were SARS-CoV-2-associated, whereas depth meant the fraction of total T cells that were SARS-CoV-2-associated. Using the MIRA data, every spike-specific TCR was mapped to the spike region that the TCR reacted to and assigned to either a CD4 or a CD8 class. Log10-transformed breadth and depth values were compared by one-way ANOVA with Sidak's multiple comparisons tests. This is the immuneACCESS table as TCRdb keeps it, with only in-frame sequences that have V and J called. A part of the clones is gone; compared with another copy, unresolved V genes explain less than half, and the rest is unexplained. V, J and clone size are those of that table, while D and trimming were read from the DNA. The sample table contains about 130,000 clones; only one count was recorded for around 85% of them. The top ten constitute 3.5% to 5.5% of the sample.

The sample's time point label is to be understood as: about 28 days (+/-7) after the second vaccine dose. AZD1222 recipients whose second dose came at about 4 weeks and those whose second dose came at about 12 weeks were combined into one group, since spike-specific TCR depth and breadth did not differ between the two schedules. Vaccinee samples came from UK trials COV001 and COV002, including a single-blind randomized controlled phase 2/3 trial of AZD1222 (ChAdOx1 nCoV-19) in healthy adults. Trial participant PBMC samples were collected at day 0 and day 28 after the second dose for TCRbeta chain sequencing.

Specimen: peripheral blood, collected 28 days after the second AZD1222 dose. In this chain, TRBV6-5 is recombined with TRBJ2-1; 7 junctional bases match TRBD2. This receptor was identified in an adult who received the AZD1222 COVID-19 vaccine. Here the CDR3 is given as CALAGVGYNEQFF. The nucleotide sequence reads as follows: TGTGCACTGGCGGGGGTGGGATACAATGAGCAGTTCTTC.